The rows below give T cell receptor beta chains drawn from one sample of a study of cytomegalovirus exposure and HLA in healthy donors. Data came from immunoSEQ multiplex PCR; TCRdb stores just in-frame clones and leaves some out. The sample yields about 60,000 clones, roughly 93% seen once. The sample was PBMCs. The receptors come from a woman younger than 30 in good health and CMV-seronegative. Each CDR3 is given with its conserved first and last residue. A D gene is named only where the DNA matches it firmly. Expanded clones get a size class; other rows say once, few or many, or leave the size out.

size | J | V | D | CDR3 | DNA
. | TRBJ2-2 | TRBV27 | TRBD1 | CASRIGTGVPGELFF | TGTGCCAGCAGGATCGGGACAGGGGTCCCCGGGGAGCTGTTTTTT
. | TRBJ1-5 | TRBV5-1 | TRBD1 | CASSPTGFNQPQHF | TGCGCCAGCAGCCCGACAGGGTTCAATCAGCCCCAGCATTTT
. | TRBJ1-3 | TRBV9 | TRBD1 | CASTRTGIGNTIYF | TGTGCCAGCACCCGGACAGGAATTGGAAACACCATATATTTT
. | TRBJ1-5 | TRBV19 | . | CASGRSNQPQHF | TGTGCCAGCGGGAGGAGCAATCAGCCCCAGCATTTT
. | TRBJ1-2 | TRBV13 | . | CASSVPGSPKF | TGTGCCAGCAGCGTCCCGGGTAGTCCGAAGTTC
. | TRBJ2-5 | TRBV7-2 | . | CASSRGWETQYF | TGTGCCAGCAGCCGGGGGTGGGAGACCCAGTACTTC
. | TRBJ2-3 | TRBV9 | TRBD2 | CASSVDLAGVLDTQYF | TGTGCCAGCAGCGTAGACCTAGCGGGAGTGCTGGATACGCAGTATTTT
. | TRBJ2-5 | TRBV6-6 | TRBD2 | CASSRDRTSRQTQYF | TGTGCCAGCAGCCGCGACAGGACTAGCCGCCAGACCCAGTACTTC
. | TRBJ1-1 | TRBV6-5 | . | CASSLGGRAEAFF | TGTGCCAGCAGTCTCGGAGGGAGAGCTGAAGCTTTCTTT
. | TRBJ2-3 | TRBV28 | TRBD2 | CASSRVAGALFTDTQYF | TGTGCCAGCAGTAGGGTGGCGGGAGCCCTTTTCACAGATACGCAGTATTTT
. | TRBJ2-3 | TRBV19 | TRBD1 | CASSRGQGSTDTQYF | TGTGCCAGTAGTAGGGGACAGGGATCAACAGATACGCAGTATTTT
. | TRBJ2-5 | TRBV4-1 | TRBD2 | CASSGQGGETQYF | TGCGCCAGCAGCGGGCAGGGAGGGGAGACCCAGTACTTC
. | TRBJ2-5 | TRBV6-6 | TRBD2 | CASSSGGAETQYF | TGTGCCAGCAGTTCCGGGGGGGCCGAGACCCAGTACTTC
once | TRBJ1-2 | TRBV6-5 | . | CASSITGSYGYTF | TGTGCCAGCAGTATAACAGGGAGTTATGGCTACACCTTC
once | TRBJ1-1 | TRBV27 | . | CASSFGGNAEAFF | TGTGCCAGCAGTTTCGGCGGAAACGCTGAAGCTTTCTTT
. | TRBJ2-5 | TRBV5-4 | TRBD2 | CASRVKTSGRPGETQYF | TGTGCCAGCAGGGTGAAGACTAGCGGGAGGCCTGGAGAGACCCAGTACTTC
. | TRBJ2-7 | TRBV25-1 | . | CASSESGFYEQYF | TGTGCCAGCAGTGAATCAGGGTTCTACGAGCAGTACTTC
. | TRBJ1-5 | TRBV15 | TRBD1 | CATSRRQGSSNQPQHF | TGTGCCACCAGCAGAAGACAGGGATCAAGCAATCAGCCCCAGCATTTT
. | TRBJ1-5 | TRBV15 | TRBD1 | CATSRGARGQGSQPQHF | TGTGCCACCAGCAGAGGGGCTCGGGGACAGGGGAGTCAGCCCCAGCATTTT
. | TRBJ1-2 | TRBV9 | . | CASRKGAYGYTF | TGTGCCAGCAGGAAAGGGGCCTATGGCTACACCTTC
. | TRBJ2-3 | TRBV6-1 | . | CASSEAGGNLGTDTQYF | TGTGCCAGCAGTGAAGCGGGAGGAAATCTGGGCACAGATACGCAGTATTTT
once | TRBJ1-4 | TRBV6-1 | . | CAASLRRGTNEKLFF | TGTGCCGCGTCCCTGAGGCGGGGCACTAATGAAAAACTGTTTTTT
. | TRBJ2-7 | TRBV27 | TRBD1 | CASSPGTGVSYEQYF | TGTGCCAGCAGCCCCGGGACAGGGGTCTCCTACGAGCAGTACTTC
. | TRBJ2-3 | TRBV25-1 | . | CASNNPNSGGTDTQYF | TGTGCCAGCAACAACCCGAACTCCGGGGGCACAGATACGCAGTATTTT
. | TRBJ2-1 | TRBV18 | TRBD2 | CASQSGLADNEQFF | TGTGCCAGCCAGTCAGGACTAGCGGACAATGAGCAGTTCTTC
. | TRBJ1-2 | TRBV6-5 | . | CASSYSGGAVGYGYTF | TGTGCCAGCAGTTACTCCGGGGGGGCCGTGGGCTATGGCTACACCTTC
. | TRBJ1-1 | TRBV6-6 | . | CASRTAQNTEAFF | TGTGCCAGCAGGACAGCCCAGAACACTGAAGCTTTCTTT
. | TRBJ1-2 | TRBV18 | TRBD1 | CASSPTTGGDGYTF | TGTGCCAGCTCACCTACGACAGGGGGCGACGGCTACACCTTC
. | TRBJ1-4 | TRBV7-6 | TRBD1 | CASSLALKGAASANEKLFF | TGTGCCAGCAGCTTAGCGCTTAAGGGGGCGGCCTCAGCTAATGAAAAACTGTTTTTT
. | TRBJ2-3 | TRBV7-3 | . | CASSPQGVGTSTDTQYF | TGTGCCAGCAGCCCCCAAGGAGTGGGGACTAGCACAGATACGCAGTATTTT
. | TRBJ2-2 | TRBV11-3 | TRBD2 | CASSLGGLAGVGGELFF | TGTGCCAGCAGCTTAGGGGGACTAGCGGGAGTCGGCGGGGAGCTGTTTTTT
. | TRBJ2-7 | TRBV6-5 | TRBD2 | CASSYSLRGGSYEQYF | TGTGCCAGCAGTTACTCCCTGCGGGGGGGATCCTACGAGCAGTACTTC
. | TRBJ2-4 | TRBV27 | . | CASSSPGDIQYF | TGTGCCAGCAGTTCCCCGGGAGACATTCAGTACTTC
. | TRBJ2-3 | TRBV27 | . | CASSPEGLPDTQYF | TGTGCCAGCAGTCCGGAGGGACTGCCAGATACGCAGTATTTT
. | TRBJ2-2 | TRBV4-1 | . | CASSRTEGNTGELFF | TGCGCCAGCAGCCGGACAGAGGGGAACACCGGGGAGCTGTTTTTT
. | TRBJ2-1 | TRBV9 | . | CASSPGTTDYNEQFF | TGTGCCAGCAGCCCGGGGACAACCGACTACAATGAGCAGTTCTTC
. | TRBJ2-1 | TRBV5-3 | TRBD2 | CARSLADGLAKSSYNEQFF | TGTGCCAGAAGCTTGGCGGACGGACTAGCTAAAAGCTCCTACAATGAGCAGTTCTTC
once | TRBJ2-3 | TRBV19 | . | CASSTTPLDTQYF | TGTGCCAGTAGTACGACTCCGCTTGATACGCAGTATTTT
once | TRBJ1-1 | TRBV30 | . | CAWSYPGQNTEAFF | TGTGCCTGGAGTTATCCGGGACAGAACACTGAAGCTTTCTTT
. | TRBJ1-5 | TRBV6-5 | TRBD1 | CASSRGQGNQPQHF | TGTGCCAGCAGCCGGGGACAGGGGAATCAGCCCCAGCATTTT
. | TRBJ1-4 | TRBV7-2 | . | CASGDQGFEKLFF | TGTGCCAGCGGAGATCAGGGGTTTGAAAAACTGTTTTTT
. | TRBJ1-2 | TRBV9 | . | CASSVGGADYGYTF | TGTGCCAGCAGCGTCGGGGGGGCAGATTATGGCTACACCTTC
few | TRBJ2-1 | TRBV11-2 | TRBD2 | CASSLGRGGANEQFF | TGTGCCAGCAGCTTAGGTCGCGGGGGGGCGAATGAGCAGTTCTTC
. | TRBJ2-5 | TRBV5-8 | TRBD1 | CASSTEGAQETQYF | TGTGCCAGCAGCACCGAGGGGGCTCAAGAGACCCAGTACTTC
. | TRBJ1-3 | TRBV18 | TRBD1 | CASSPTQGAGNTIYF | TGTGCCAGCTCACCAACACAGGGGGCTGGAAACACCATATATTTT
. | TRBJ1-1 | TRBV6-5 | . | CASSSWGYTEAFF | TGTGCCAGCAGTTCATGGGGCTACACTGAAGCTTTCTTT
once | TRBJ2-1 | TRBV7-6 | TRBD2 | CASTPFLAGYNEQFF | TGTGCCAGCACCCCTTTTCTAGCGGGATACAATGAGCAGTTCTTC
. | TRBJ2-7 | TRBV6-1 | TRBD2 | CASSEALLLAGQTYEQYF | TGTGCCAGCAGTGAAGCGCTTCTTCTAGCGGGGCAAACCTACGAGCAGTACTTC
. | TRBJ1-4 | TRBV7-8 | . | CASTSPASGLFF | TGTGCCAGCACCTCACCCGCGTCCGGACTGTTTTTT
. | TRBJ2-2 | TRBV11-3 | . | CASSQNTGELFF | TGTGCCAGCAGCCAGAACACCGGGGAGCTGTTTTTT
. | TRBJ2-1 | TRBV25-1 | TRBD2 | CASSEQGLAGGYEQFF | TGTGCCAGCAGTGAACAGGGACTAGCGGGAGGGTATGAGCAGTTCTTC
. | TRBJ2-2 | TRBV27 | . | CASSFFGVQGTGELFF | TGTGCCAGCAGTTTTTTTGGGGTACAGGGCACCGGGGAGCTGTTTTTT
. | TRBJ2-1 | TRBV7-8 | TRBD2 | CASSTQTSGGGNEQFF | TGTGCCAGCAGCACCCAAACTAGCGGGGGGGGCAATGAGCAGTTCTTC
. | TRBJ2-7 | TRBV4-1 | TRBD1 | CASRGTGEPEQYF | TGCGCCAGCCGGGGGACAGGGGAACCCGAGCAGTACTTC
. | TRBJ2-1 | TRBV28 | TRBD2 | CASSLSGIGYNEQFF | TGTGCCAGCAGTCTTAGCGGGATCGGCTACAATGAGCAGTTCTTC
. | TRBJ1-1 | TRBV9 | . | CASSPEGQRLSEAFF | TGTGCCAGCAGCCCAGAAGGACAGAGGCTTTCTGAAGCTTTCTTT
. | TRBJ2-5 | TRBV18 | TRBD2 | CASSDPAGETQYF | TGTGCCAGCTCAGATCCAGCGGGGGAGACCCAGTACTTC
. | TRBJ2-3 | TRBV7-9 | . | CASSDVRGLGTDTQYF | TGTGCCAGCAGCGATGTTAGGGGCCTAGGCACAGATACGCAGTATTTT
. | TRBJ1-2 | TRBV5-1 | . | CASSLSPGSYGYTF | TGCGCCAGCAGCTTGTCTCCTGGGAGCTATGGCTACACCTTC
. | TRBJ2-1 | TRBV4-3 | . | CASSGAFPYNEQFF | TGCGCCAGCAGTGGGGCTTTCCCCTACAATGAGCAGTTCTTC